The rows below give T cell receptor beta chains drawn from one sample of a study of cytomegalovirus exposure and HLA in healthy donors. The data were produced by immunoSEQ multiplex PCR, yet TCRdb's version contains in-frame clones alone and is incomplete. The sample yields about 180,000 clones, roughly three quarters seen once. Sample: PBMCs. Every receptor here comes from a woman between 45 and 65 years old in good health and CMV-seropositive. Both conserved end residues are trimmed from each CDR3. The order of the fields is V gene, J gene, CDR3 protein.

v_call: TRBV7-2
j_call: TRBJ2-7
cdr3_aa: ASSFRGGEFSYEQY

v_call: TRBV9
j_call: TRBJ2-3
cdr3_aa: ASSVAPGSTDTQY

v_call: TRBV28
j_call: TRBJ2-1
cdr3_aa: ASSATGTGGFEQF

v_call: TRBV10-3
j_call: TRBJ1-5
cdr3_aa: AISESPGDTQH

v_call: TRBV11-3
j_call: TRBJ1-1
cdr3_aa: ASSKGVGMNTEAF

v_call: TRBV4-3
j_call: TRBJ2-1
cdr3_aa: ASSQGTGRGRYEQF

v_call: TRBV5-5
j_call: TRBJ2-5
cdr3_aa: ASSPRTAQETQY

v_call: TRBV4-2
j_call: TRBJ2-5
cdr3_aa: ASSQDVGQGGETQY

v_call: TRBV5-1
j_call: TRBJ1-4
cdr3_aa: ASSPGQGAHEKLF

v_call: TRBV29-1
j_call: TRBJ1-5
cdr3_aa: SVTGDSNQPQH

v_call: TRBV28
j_call: TRBJ2-3
cdr3_aa: ASSAGTDTQY

v_call: TRBV4-3
j_call: TRBJ1-1
cdr3_aa: ASTQDYRGDTEAF

v_call: TRBV27
j_call: TRBJ1-5
cdr3_aa: ASSFWPNRGNQPQH

v_call: TRBV19
j_call: TRBJ2-1
cdr3_aa: ASSIGLAGVYNEQF

v_call: TRBV7-2
j_call: TRBJ2-6
cdr3_aa: ASSLSSGANGLT

v_call: TRBV7-3
j_call: TRBJ2-2
cdr3_aa: ASSSRTSGATGELF

v_call: TRBV7-2
j_call: TRBJ1-2
cdr3_aa: ASSSGQGVGGYT

v_call: TRBV6-6
j_call: TRBJ1-3
cdr3_aa: ASSRQGLSGNTIY

v_call: TRBV4-3
j_call: TRBJ1-4
cdr3_aa: ASSPSPQGDAQKLF

v_call: TRBV28
j_call: TRBJ1-2
cdr3_aa: ALRGQTSYGYT

v_call: TRBV7-2
j_call: TRBJ2-5
cdr3_aa: ASSPGGSGETQY

v_call: TRBV30
j_call: TRBJ1-1
cdr3_aa: AWSVGRVTEAF

v_call: TRBV7-2
j_call: TRBJ2-2
cdr3_aa: ASSISGTAYTGELF

v_call: TRBV5-1
j_call: TRBJ2-1
cdr3_aa: ASSLEGTGGDEQF

v_call: TRBV7-8
j_call: TRBJ1-5
cdr3_aa: ASRQDTNQPQH

v_call: TRBV5-1
j_call: TRBJ2-2
cdr3_aa: ASSWRLAGDTGELF

v_call: TRBV27
j_call: TRBJ2-7
cdr3_aa: ASSRRTNEGEQY

v_call: TRBV5-6
j_call: TRBJ1-1
cdr3_aa: ASSLAGVWDSRTEAF

v_call: TRBV6-5
j_call: TRBJ2-3
cdr3_aa: ASSYDSTSTDTQY

v_call: TRBV9
j_call: TRBJ2-5
cdr3_aa: ASSVVGATIQETQY

v_call: TRBV28
j_call: TRBJ1-1
cdr3_aa: ASSIWGATKSTEAF

v_call: TRBV7-2
j_call: TRBJ1-3
cdr3_aa: ASSLLNGVLSRGNTIY

v_call: TRBV30
j_call: TRBJ1-2
cdr3_aa: AWQAARSRIYGYT

v_call: TRBV2
j_call: TRBJ2-1
cdr3_aa: ASSEAGLAGYNEQF

v_call: TRBV7-9
j_call: TRBJ1-2
cdr3_aa: ASSLEGGWLDGYT

v_call: TRBV5-8
j_call: TRBJ2-2
cdr3_aa: ASSLEGVGELF

v_call: TRBV27
j_call: TRBJ2-7
cdr3_aa: ASGRYEQY

v_call: TRBV28
j_call: TRBJ1-6
cdr3_aa: ASSYFGTPKNSPLH

v_call: TRBV7-8
j_call: TRBJ2-4
cdr3_aa: ASSPGQDVNIQY

v_call: TRBV6-5
j_call: TRBJ2-7
cdr3_aa: ASRGTGSFSYEQY

v_call: TRBV5-8
j_call: TRBJ2-2
cdr3_aa: ASSRLGTGTTGELF

v_call: TRBV11-3
j_call: TRBJ2-1
cdr3_aa: ASSLSWDREDNEQF

v_call: TRBV27
j_call: TRBJ2-7
cdr3_aa: ASSPSLSRGLYEQY

v_call: TRBV19
j_call: TRBJ1-1
cdr3_aa: ASRTGQGGVNTEAF

v_call: TRBV5-4
j_call: TRBJ2-5
cdr3_aa: ASSLSSGRLQETQY